This T cell receptor (beta chain) was captured by sequencing in a study of identical twins. Study-wide points: Excess sharing by twins proved weaker in beta out-of-frame sequences.

All donors were healthy Caucasians. The CDR3 is made up of 15 amino acids. The ends were cut back, 0 bases at V and 2 bases at J, with 5 bases in the middle. Per the germline V gene, CDR1 is SGHTA and CDR2 is FQGNSA. A template switching step contributed a universal primer site, while unique molecular identifiers were present in the cDNA. TCRdb re-analysed the 5' RACE reads in MiXCR, keeping a single row per CDR3 protein. There are 1.5 million to 2 million distinct CDR3 sequences in the sample; less than 35% occur only once, and about 0.25% lies in the top ten. In regard to this clonotype: The antigen is undetermined.

This sequence joins TRBV7-2 and TRBJ2-6; D is undetermined. Sequencing used cord blood. The clonotype originates from a newborn girl in good health. The CDR3 loop reads CASSLAITGANVLTF. The CDR3 DNA reads TGTGCCAGCAGCTTAGCGATCACTGGGGCCAACGTCCTGACTTTC.